These 5 T cell receptor beta chains came from one sample sequenced in a study of shared clonotypes between healthy human individuals. Generated by immunoSEQ multiplex PCR, the TCRdb table keeps only in-frame clones and is missing some. Of fewer than 850,000 clones listed, more than 70% are singletons. The sample comprised memory CD4+ T cells sorted from blood. The subset denotes: CD45RA-negative fraction. These receptors were collected from a woman aged 25 to 39 in good health.

Details on this clone: A clone one base away is much larger, so this may be a read error. Other DNA sequences of this sample code for an identical CDR3. The V call is TRBV2, the J call TRBJ2-5; 12 bases are a match to TRBD2. CDR3 size: 14 residues. J gave up 5 bases and V 6 bases, and 4 bases lay outside the gene matches. CDR1 is SNHLY, CDR2 FYNNEI, per germline. This CDR3 is CASSRTSGKETQYF. The CDR3 DNA reads TGTGCCAGCAGCCGGACTAGCGGGAAGGAGACCCAGTACTTC.

The chain combines TRBV19 with TRBJ2-2; 10 bases are a match to TRBD1. Germline V CDR1 and CDR2: LNHDA, SQIVND (reference sequence). This CDR3 spans 18 amino acids. Losses at the gene ends were 0 bases for V and 3 bases for J; bases not matched to a gene: 7. The CDR3 nucleotides read TGTGCCAGTAGTATAGATGGACAGGGGGGTACCGACACCGGGGAGCTGTTTTTT. It translates to CASSIDGQGGTDTGELFF.

The sample holds one count of this clone. This chain links TRBV6-5 with TRBJ2-7; maybe TRBD1 (6 bases). Germline V gives CDR1 MNHEY, CDR2 SVGAGI. The CDR3 is made up of 12 amino acids. Trimming removed 10 bases at V and 2 bases at J, with 12 bases between. The CDR3 nucleotides read TGTGCCATCCTCAGGGGCCCCTACGAGCAGTACTTC. Its protein is CAILRGPYEQYF.

This chain connects TRBV18 to TRBJ1-4; 8 bases match TRBD1. CDR1 is KGHSH and CDR2 is LQKENI in the germline V gene. Germline trimming cut 3 bases from V and 8 bases from J; bases unmatched to any gene: 14. CDR3 length: 17 residues. The CDR3: CASSPPWTGQSKEKLFF. In DNA, the CDR3 is TGTGCCAGCTCACCGCCTTGGACAGGGCAGTCGAAGGAAAAACTGTTTTTT.

The gene calls are TRBV10-1 and TRBJ2-2, with 7 bases lining up with TRBD2. V gave up 3 bases and J gave up 6 bases; unmatched junction bases: 7. Per the germline V gene, CDR1 is WNHNN and CDR2 is SYGVQD (reference sequence). The CDR3 covers 15 residues. CDR3 DNA sequence: TGCGCCAGCAGTGACTCGGGGGGAATATCCGGGGAGCTGTTTTTT. Its protein is CASSDSGGISGELFF.